This T cell receptor beta chain was recovered during a study of shared clonotypes between healthy human individuals. Germline values: CDR1 LNHDA, CDR2 SQIVND (reference sequence). V lost 4 bases and J 3 bases, leaving 9 bases between the germline ends. This CDR3 has 14 residues. As concerns this clone: What it binds is not known. This specimen includes other DNA sequences encoding the same CDR3.

For sorted subsets, approximately 0.2 ug DNA per replicate equaled about 27,000 T cell genomes. This table comes from immunoSEQ multiplex PCR, and its TCRdb copy is limited to in-frame clones, with some not included. The sample contains about 2.1 million clones, roughly 95% of which appear only once. Study-level findings and limits: Represented genetic and exposure-history diversity was restricted by having few donors. Naive subsets generally exceeded memory subsets in estimated richness.

CD45RO-negative cells were positively selected for CCR7, leaving out terminally differentiated effector memory CD45RA+ cells. The rearrangement joins TRBV19 to TRBJ1-4; D might be TRBD1 (6 bases). The sequence was collected from a man aged 18 to 30 in good health. Some clones in this sample may be carry-over from other donors' samples. Input material: naive CD8+ T cells from PBMCs. The CDR3 DNA is TGTGCCAGTAGTACCAGGGGCGCTAATGAAAAACTGTTTTTT. Protein sequence: CASSTRGANEKLFF.